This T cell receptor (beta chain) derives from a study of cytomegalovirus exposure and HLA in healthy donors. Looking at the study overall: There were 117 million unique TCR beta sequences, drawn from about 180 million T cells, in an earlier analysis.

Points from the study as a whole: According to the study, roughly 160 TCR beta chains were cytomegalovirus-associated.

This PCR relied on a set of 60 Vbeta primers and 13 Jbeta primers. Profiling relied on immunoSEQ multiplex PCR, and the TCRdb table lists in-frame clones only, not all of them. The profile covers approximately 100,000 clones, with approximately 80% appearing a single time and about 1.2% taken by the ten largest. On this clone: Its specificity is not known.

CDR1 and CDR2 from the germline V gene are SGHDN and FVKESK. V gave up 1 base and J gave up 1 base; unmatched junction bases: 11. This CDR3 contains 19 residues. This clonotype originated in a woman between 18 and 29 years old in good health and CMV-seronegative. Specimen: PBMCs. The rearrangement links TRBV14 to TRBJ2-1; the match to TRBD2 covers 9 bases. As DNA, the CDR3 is TGTGCCAGCAGCCAAGTGGTATTAGCGGGAGTAGTATCCTACAATGAGCAGTTCTTC. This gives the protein CASSQVVLAGVVSYNEQFF.